A single sample gave rise to the 32 T cell receptor beta chains below, sequenced in a study of blood T cell repertoires in COVID-19. Method: immunoSEQ multiplex PCR; TCRdb's copy keeps in-frame clones and lacks some. The table has 360,000 or so clones, around 92% seen once. The specimen sequenced was PBMCs or T cells enriched from blood (not recorded which). The receptors were gathered from a woman in her twenties or thirties who had recovered from COVID-19.

The rearrangement joins TRBV28 to TRBJ2-7, with D possibly being TRBD2 (6 bases). The length of the CDR3 is 14 residues. V was clipped by 4 bases and J by 4 bases, with 14 bases between them. Germline V gene sequence: CDR1 MDHEN, CDR2 SYDVKM. CDR3 loop: CASSSGLTRYEQYF. DNA of the CDR3: TGTGCCAGCAGTTCGGGACTGACTCGATACGAGCAGTACTTC.

The chain links TRBV11-2 to TRBJ2-7, with TRBD1 as a possible D gene (6 bases). V was cut by 5 bases and J by 2 bases, with 10 bases left in between. Per the germline V gene, CDR1 is SGHAT and CDR2 is FQNNGV. This CDR3 has 13 residues. Here the CDR3 DNA reads TGTGCCAGCAGCCGACAGGTAACCTACGAGCAGTACTTC. It yields the protein CASSRQVTYEQYF.

The chain is built from TRBV5-1 and TRBJ1-1; no reliable D call. The CDR3 totals 14 residues. The ends were cut back, 2 bases at V and 0 bases at J, with 8 bases in the middle. Germline V lookup: CDR1 SGHRS, CDR2 YFSETQ. The CDR3 loop is CASSFTTMNTEAFF. The CDR3 region has the DNA TGCGCCAGCAGCTTTACAACCATGAACACTGAAGCTTTCTTT.

The J gene is TRBJ1-6, the V gene TRBV6-5; D not certain. CDR3 size: 16 residues. Trimming left V 2 bases short and J 5 bases short, with 13 bases between. Germline V gene lookup returns CDR1 MNHEY and CDR2 SVGAGI. DNA of the CDR3: TGTGCCAGCAGTTACGGTGTGCCAGTCAATAATTCACCCCTCCACTTT. This sequence encodes CASSYGVPVNNSPLHF.

J is TRBJ1-5 and V is TRBV28; 8 bases align to TRBD1. Germline values: CDR1 MDHEN, CDR2 SYDVKM. The V and J ends lost 5 bases and 7 bases, in that order; junction bases with no gene match: 7. This CDR3 region has 14 residues. For the CDR3, the DNA is TGTGCCAGCAGTCCACAGGGGGAGCGACAGCCCCAGCATTTT. Amino acid sequence: CASSPQGERQPQHF.

The J gene is TRBJ2-7, the V gene TRBV5-4, with TRBD1 matching over 7 bases. The ends lost 4 bases at V and 1 base at J; junction bases unmatched: 11. The CDR3 extends over 16 amino acids. CDR1 is SGHNT, CDR2 YYREEE, per germline (reference sequence). CDR3 loop: CASSNGTVLESYEQYF. The DNA of the CDR3 is TGTGCCAGCAGCAACGGGACAGTCCTCGAGTCCTACGAGCAGTACTTC. Full variable domain (outside the CDR3, taken from reference TRBV5-4 and TRBJ2-7): ETGVTQSPTHLIKTRGQQVTLRCSSQSGHNTVSWYQQALGQGPQFIFQYYREEENGRGNFPPRFSGLQFPNYSSELNVNALELDDSALYLCASSNGTVLESYEQYFGPGTRLTVT.

The rearrangement links TRBV28 to TRBJ1-2; D not resolved. CDR1 is MDHEN and CDR2 is SYDVKM in the germline V gene. V was clipped by 3 bases and J by 8 bases, with 13 bases between them. The CDR3 has 13 amino acids. The CDR3 loop is CASSFGLGGGYTF. The CDR3 coding sequence is TGTGCCAGCAGTTTCGGTCTTGGAGGAGGCTACACCTTC.

The rearrangement uses TRBV7-2 and TRBJ2-5, with 7 bases lining up with TRBD1. The V gene's germline CDR1 is SGHTA and CDR2 FQGNSA. The CDR3 totals 14 residues. J gave up 5 bases and V 4 bases, and 7 bases lay outside the gene matches. CDR3 in DNA: TGTGCCAGCAGCTCGAGACAGGGAAGGGAGACCCAGTACTTC. Translated: CASSSRQGRETQYF.

The V call is TRBV29-1, the J call TRBJ1-1; 7 bases fit TRBD1. Germline CDR1 reads SQVTM; CDR2 reads ANQGSEA. V shed 8 bases, J shed 0 bases, and the junction held 12 bases outside the gene matches. This CDR3 contains 15 residues. CDR3 nucleotides: TGCAGCTCGACAGGGAAGGGGGGCCTGAACACTGAAGCTTTCTTT. This gives the protein CSSTGKGGLNTEAFF.

The CDR3 nucleotides are TGTGCCAGCAGCCATTCTGCGGGGGGAGCTTTTGAAGCTTTCTTT. Amino acid sequence: CASSHSAGGAFEAFF. The chain links TRBV3-1 (or the pseudogene TRBV3-2) to TRBJ1-1; D might be TRBD1 (5 bases). The V gene lost 3 bases and the J gene lost 7 bases, with 18 bases spanning the gap. This CDR3 region has 15 residues. The germline gives CDR1 LGHDT, CDR2 YNNKEL (reference sequence).

The rearrangement links TRBV30 to TRBJ1-4, with TRBD1 matching 7 bases. This CDR3 has 15 amino acids. Germline trimming cut 5 bases from V and 8 bases from J; bases unmatched to any gene: 14. Germline V gene lookup returns CDR1 GTSNPN and CDR2 SVGIG (reference sequence). The CDR3 reads CAWGLSTGRFEKLFF. In DNA form, the CDR3 reads TGTGCCTGGGGACTTTCGACAGGGAGGTTCGAAAAACTGTTTTTT. Full variable domain (remainder filled in from reference TRBV30 and TRBJ1-4): SQTIHQWPATLVQPVGSPLSLECTVEGTSNPNLYWYRQAAGRGLQLLFYSVGIGQISSEVPQNLSASRPQDRQFILSSKKLLLSDSGFYLCAWGLSTGRFEKLFFGSGTQLSVL.

The chain combines TRBV3-1 (or the pseudogene TRBV3-2) with TRBJ1-6; 8 positions match TRBD1. Germline V gene lookup returns CDR1 LGHDT and CDR2 YNNKEL (reference sequence). The CDR3 spans 14 residues. Trimming at V came to 6 bases and at J to 7 bases, leaving 5 bases not matched to a gene. The CDR3 is CASRSQGVNSPLHF. CDR3 nucleotide sequence: TGTGCCAGCAGGTCACAGGGGGTGAATTCACCCCTCCACTTT.

This clone is a singleton in its sample. V and J are TRBV25-1 and TRBJ2-7, with 11 positions matching TRBD2. V gave up 3 bases and J gave up 1 base; unmatched junction bases: 5. The germline V gene has CDR1 MGHDK and CDR2 SYGVNS. CDR3 length equals 16 residues. The CDR3 spells CASSDQLAGASYEQYF. The DNA for the CDR3 is TGTGCCAGCAGTGACCAACTAGCGGGAGCGTCCTACGAGCAGTACTTC.

The chain carries TRBV2 and TRBJ2-2, with TRBD2 as a possible D gene (5 bases). The germline CDR1 and CDR2 sequences are SNHLY and FYNNEI. The CDR3 extends over 16 amino acids. Trimming removed 3 bases from V and 6 bases from J, with 17 bases in between. The DNA for the CDR3 is TGTGCCAGCAGTGATGGAGGACGGACGACTGCCGGGGAGCTGTTTTTT. Its protein is CASSDGGRTTAGELFF.

This clone was observed once. This chain uses TRBV28 with TRBJ1-5; D not certain. The germline V gene has CDR1 MDHEN and CDR2 SYDVKM. This CDR3 spans 12 amino acids. Trimming took off 3 bases at V and 5 bases at J, with 5 bases between the two ends. Here the CDR3 reads CASSFRDQPQHF. The CDR3 DNA sequence: TGTGCCAGCAGTTTTCGTGATCAGCCCCAGCATTTT.

The CDR3 DNA sequence: TGTGCTAGTGGGCCCTCGCCGGGGGTGGGCAATCAGCCCCAGCATTTT. Amino acids: CASGPSPGVGNQPQHF. The chain employs TRBV12-5 and TRBJ1-5; D may be TRBD1 (5 bases). In germline, CDR1 is LGHNT, CDR2 FRNRAP. V lost 6 bases, J lost 2 bases, and 17 bases lay in between. CDR3 size: 16 residues. The variable domain in full, completed from reference TRBV12-5 and TRBJ1-5, reads DARVTQTPRHKVTEMGQEVTMRCQPILGHNTVFWYRQTMMQGLELLAYFRNRAPLDDSGMPKDRFSAEMPDATLATLKIQPSEPRDSAVYFCASGPSPGVGNQPQHFGDGTRLSIL.

Worth noting for this clone: Additional DNA sequences in this sample encode the identical CDR3. The chain joins TRBV6-4 to TRBJ1-1; TRBD1 might be the D (6 bases). The CDR3 consists of 13 residues. Germline V gene data show CDR1 as MRHNA and CDR2 as SNTAGT. Deletions cut 5 bases from V and 2 bases from J, with 9 bases between. CDR3 loop: CASSRTVNTEAFF. The CDR3 coding sequence is TGTGCCAGCAGTAGGACAGTTAACACTGAAGCTTTCTTT.

The sample holds a few counts of this clone. J is TRBJ1-1 and V is TRBV28, with D perhaps TRBD1 (6 bases). The CDR3 runs 16 residues. The V gene's germline CDR1 is MDHEN and CDR2 SYDVKM. The V end lost 5 bases, the J end lost 1 base, and 17 bases lay between the germline ends. CDR3 residues: CASSSWGGRKNTEAFF. The CDR3 DNA reads as TGTGCCAGCAGTAGCTGGGGGGGGCGAAAGAACACTGAAGCTTTCTTT.

This clone was counted a few times. This chain joins TRBV18 and TRBJ2-6; no clear D. V lost 2 bases to trimming and J lost 0 bases, with 8 bases between them. The CDR3 is 16 amino acids. CDR1 and CDR2 (germline): KGHSH, LQKENI. In DNA form, the CDR3 reads TGTGCCAGCTCACCAACCGGTTTCTCTGGGGCCAACGTCCTGACTTTC. Translating gives CASSPTGFSGANVLTF. Using reference TRBV18 and TRBJ2-6 for the parts outside the CDR3, the full variable domain is NAGVMQNPRHLVRRRGQEARLRCSPMKGHSHVYWYRQLPEEGLKFMVYLQKENIIDESGMPKERFSAEFPKEGPSILRIQQVVRGDSAAYFCASSPTGFSGANVLTFGAGSRLTVL.

J is TRBJ2-7 and V is TRBV7-3; 9 nucleotides agree with TRBD2. The CDR3 runs 15 residues. Germline lookup yields CDR1 SGHTA and CDR2 FQGTGA. J was trimmed by 2 bases and V by 3 bases; bases with no gene match: 5. This chain's CDR3 is CASSLTAGGTYEQYF. CDR3 coding DNA: TGTGCCAGCAGCTTGACAGCGGGGGGCACCTACGAGCAGTACTTC.

Only a few counts were recorded for this clone. V is TRBV28 and J is TRBJ1-2, with 9 bases identical to TRBD1. The germline V gene has CDR1 MDHEN and CDR2 SYDVKM. This CDR3 has 11 amino acids. This CDR3 is CGTGAGYGYTF. DNA of the CDR3: TGTGGGACAGGGGCCGGCTATGGCTACACCTTC.

This chain links TRBV18 with TRBJ1-5; the D gene is possibly TRBD1 (6 bases). Germline V gives CDR1 KGHSH, CDR2 LQKENI. The CDR3 totals 16 residues. The V and J ends lost 1 base and 3 bases respectively, with 13 bases between them. CDR3 sequence reads: CASSPLGAGDNQPQHF. The DNA for the CDR3 is TGTGCCAGCTCACCACTAGGTGCAGGGGACAATCAGCCCCAGCATTTT.

Here the CDR3 DNA reads TGCGCCAGCAGCCCTTTTGGGGGGGCCCGCTTGCCACACGAAAAACTGTTTTTT. Encoded protein: CASSPFGGARLPHEKLFF. The chain is built from TRBV5-1 and TRBJ1-4, with D perhaps matching TRBD1 (6 bases). V gave up 4 bases and J gave up 8 bases, with 27 bases separating them. The CDR3 contains 18 residues. Germline-derived CDR1 and CDR2 are SGHRS and YFSETQ.

This clone was recorded only once. The chain has TRBV6-5 and TRBJ1-1, with 9 nucleotides matching TRBD1. The germline V gene encodes CDR1 MNHEY and CDR2 SVGAGI. V dropped 4 bases and J dropped 1; count of bases not matched to a gene: 7. CDR3 length: 16 amino acids. The CDR3 sequence: CASSSSLGQGNTEAFF. The CDR3 DNA sequence: TGTGCCAGCAGTTCTAGTCTGGGACAGGGGAACACTGAAGCTTTCTTT.

The chain carries TRBV7-2 and TRBJ2-3; TRBD2 matches 11 bases. Germline trimming cut 6 bases from V and 3 bases from J; bases unmatched to any gene: 8. The germline V gene encodes CDR1 SGHTA and CDR2 FQGNSA. There are 16 residues in the CDR3. The CDR3 nucleotides read TGTGCCAGCAGTTTCGGTAGCGGGAGGGCGACAGATACGCAGTATTTT. Protein product: CASSFGSGRATDTQYF.

The chain is built from TRBV3-1 (or the pseudogene TRBV3-2) and TRBJ1-3, with 7 bases aligning to TRBD1. This CDR3 has 20 amino acids. Germline-derived CDR1 and CDR2 are LGHDT and YNNKEL (reference sequence). V was clipped by 0 bases and J by 1 base; unmatched bases: 15. The CDR3 DNA reads as TGTGCCAGCAGCCAAGATTCCCAGGGGGTCGGATTCGTTTCTGGAAACACCATATATTTT. Translating gives CASSQDSQGVGFVSGNTIYF.

The V gene is TRBV7-3, the J gene TRBJ2-3; 7 positions match TRBD2. This CDR3 contains 16 residues. Germline V gene data show CDR1 as SGHTA and CDR2 as FQGTGA. V gave up 5 bases and J gave up 2 bases; unmatched junction bases: 10. The CDR3 DNA reads TGTGCCAGCAGCCTATCAGCGGGGCCCGCCACAGATACGCAGTATTTT. The encoded protein is CASSLSAGPATDTQYF.

Many counts were recorded for this clone. The chain has TRBV6-4 and TRBJ2-3; a possible D gene is TRBD1 (8 bases). The V gene's germline CDR1 is MRHNA and CDR2 SNTAGT. The CDR3 contains 16 residues. V was clipped by 3 bases and J by 4 bases, with 17 bases between them. The chain's CDR3 is CASSESGGAGADTQYF. DNA for the CDR3: TGTGCCAGCAGTGAGTCAGGGGGCGCGGGAGCAGATACGCAGTATTTT.

The chain is built from TRBV30 and TRBJ1-5; possible D gene TRBD1, 6 bases. The germline CDR1 and CDR2 sequences are GTSNPN and SVGIG (reference sequence). The V and J ends lost 2 bases and 7 bases respectively, with 15 bases between them. This CDR3 has 14 residues. CDR3: CAWSRGQFPQPQHF. Here the CDR3 DNA reads TGTGCCTGGAGTCGCGGACAGTTCCCGCAGCCCCAGCATTTT.

V gene TRBV27 combines with J gene TRBJ1-5; D is possibly TRBD1 (6 bases). The CDR3 spans 14 residues. Deletions cut 7 bases from V and 4 bases from J, with 14 bases between. Germline loops: CDR1 MNHEY, CDR2 SMNVEV (reference sequence). Here the CDR3 reads CASKKDRGNQPQHF. The CDR3 nucleotides read TGTGCCAGCAAGAAGGACAGAGGGAATCAGCCCCAGCATTTT.

The CDR3 here is CASERSGYYEQYF. The CDR3 DNA follows: TGTGCCAGCGAAAGAAGCGGCTACTACGAGCAGTACTTC. This chain uses TRBV7-9 with TRBJ2-7; D might be TRBD2 (5 bases). Germline CDR1 SEHNR, CDR2 FQNEAQ (reference sequence). The CDR3 is 13 amino acids. V lost 8 bases and J lost 3, with 14 bases in between.

The V gene is TRBV3-1 (or the pseudogene TRBV3-2), the J gene TRBJ2-7, with 7 bases fitting TRBD2. Germline lookup yields CDR1 LGHDT and CDR2 YNNKEL (reference sequence). J gave up 4 bases and V 4 bases, and 13 bases lay outside the gene matches. This CDR3 comprises 16 residues. CDR3 sequence reads: CASSPLPGDYGYEQYF. For the CDR3, the DNA is TGTGCCAGCAGCCCCCTCCCTGGGGACTATGGGTACGAGCAGTACTTC.